This T cell receptor (beta chain) was sequenced in a study of Graves' ophthalmopathy and Graves' hyperthyroidism (dated by TCRdb to the late 2010s). The study in broad terms: Peripheral blood was collected at initial diagnosis, prior to any treatment. In total, 135 blood samples were TCR-sequenced: some 43 ophthalmopathy, roughly 80 hyperthyroidism and 17 hyperthyroidism-to-ophthalmopathy patients. The 90 to 100 discovery patients were randomly divided into training and test sets at a 7:3 ratio. In a handful of hyperthyroidism patients, the T-cell repertoire of thyroid tissue was compared with the T-cell repertoire of blood. To explore V-J signatures that separate ophthalmopathy from hyperthyroidism, a discovery set of about 98 patients was enrolled, consisting of about 41 with ophthalmopathy and fewer than 60 with stable hyperthyroidism. An independent validation cohort was composed of roughly 18 hyperthyroidism patients and over 15 patients who later progressed from hyperthyroidism to ophthalmopathy. After sampling, hyperthyroidism patients received methimazole starting at 30 mg daily, and ophthalmopathy patients received high-dose intravenous methylprednisolone. The study used TCR beta repertoire signatures to distinguish Graves' ophthalmopathy from Graves' hyperthyroidism and to predict progression to ophthalmopathy. What the work shows at the level of the full study, not this receptor alone: In validation, the model predicted ophthalmopathy progression with roughly 68% sensitivity and approximately 75% specificity; around twelve predicted patients were CT-confirmed with GO in a median of about 6.2 months. No statistical method was used to predetermine the sample size, and group allocation was not hidden from the investigators. Ophthalmopathy was separated from stable hyperthyroidism by the 13-signature model with around 89% sensitivity and approximately 84% specificity in cross-validation and with 80%/75% in the test set. Most expanded thyroid clonotypes with a frequency above 0.001 also appeared in blood, which suggests that blood repertoires may reflect the immune response in the thyroid.

Including the terminal cysteine and phenylalanine, the CDR3 comprises 12 residues. Of all the DNA, just the CDR3 is kept, 36 bases in frame from base 1. Sequences MDHEN (CDR1) and SYDVKM (CDR2) are obtained from the germline V gene. Concerning this clonotype itself: What antigen it recognizes has not been identified. No qualities accompany the bases; no much larger clone lies one base away.

For repertoire sequencing, the TCR beta CDR3 regions were amplified from RNA transcripts. HTBI primers and the Qiagen OneStep RT-PCR kit were used in a first-round RT-PCR, which was followed by a second-round multiplex PCR, size selection and purification. Libraries were sequenced paired-end with 100 bp reads on an Illumina HiSeq2000. In the paper's pipeline: Reads were processed with SOAPnuke, discarding reads with adapters, uncalled bases, mean Phred below 15, or no exact constant-primer or identifier match. High-quality paired reads were merged with COPE v1.2.5. Each unique nucleotide sequence was defined as a clonotype, and clonotypes were aligned to IMGT TRB V, D and J references with MiTCR v1.1. Analysis was restricted to V-J combinations with a frequency above 0.0001, which covered 99.2% of repertoires. A TCR clonal expansion and chaos score per V-J combination was defined as the ratio of F50 clonal expansion to chaos observed in the TCRdist matrix. Welch's t-statistics and random forest were used to reduce the features to about 12 V-J combinations, which were then used as input to a naive Bayes classifier. Thyroid-blood repertoire similarity was quantified with the Morisita-Horn index. The raw public reads went through TCRdb reprocessing: fastp at Q25, MiXCR clone calling, in-frame beta chains kept. Rows with a matching CDR3 protein are joined into one entry that keeps the most common DNA and genes. The V and J calls here are based on TCRdb, not the publication. This sample has over 500,000 distinct CDR3 sequences in its table, and roughly 20% of those were observed once. The ten largest clones capture roughly 6.9% of the sample.

A patient counted as having stable hyperthyroidism if there was no progression to ophthalmopathy within 18 months of follow-up. Patients with hyperthyroidism were aged 18 to 65 years, had been newly diagnosed, and had a disease duration of less than 2 months. Patients with other autoimmune diseases, uncontrolled infections, pregnancy or lactation were excluded from the study. Diagnosis was based on clinical symptoms, serum thyroxine, TRAb, thyroid ultrasound and orbital computed tomography. Using Ficoll-Paque density gradient centrifugation, PBMCs were isolated from less than 13 ml of fresh peripheral blood. Total RNA was extracted using Trizol reagent, and RNA quality was checked on an Agilent 2100 Bioanalyzer.

In this chain, TRBV28 is recombined with TRBJ2-5, and possibly TRBD2, on 6 matching bases. The source of this sequence is a woman aged 18-29 years with stable Graves' hyperthyroidism. Some clones in this sample may be carry-over from other donors' samples. Donor details come from another sample of the same person, matched by shared clones. The sequenced material came from peripheral blood. The nucleotides read TGTGCTAGCCTGGCGGGAAAAGAGACCCAGTACTTC. It specifies CASLAGKETQYF.